This TCR beta chain originates from a study of identical twins (dated by TCRdb to about 2016). With regard to the full study: To test whether fetal clonotypes persist, this study deep-sequenced TCR alpha and beta repertoires from monozygotic twins, from unrelated adults of various ages, and from cord blood. To rule out contamination, replicate twin experiments were performed at different times with different library preparation protocols.

Every donor in the study was a healthy Caucasian. Libraries were constructed by 5' RACE. This sample was sequenced with an Illumina HiSeq 2000. Template switching added a universal primer binding site, and the final cDNA carried a unique molecular identifier that allowed TCR cDNA molecules to be counted accurately. Specific primers in the conserved constant-segment region were used to synthesize first-strand cDNA for TCR alpha and beta chains. To control for contamination, every cDNA library was double barcoded, receiving both a SMART-Mk sample barcode and Illumina barcodes. TruSeq adapter sequences and Illumina sample barcodes were added in two successive PCR steps. Sequencing of the TCR alpha and beta cDNA libraries was done on the Illumina HiSeq platform using custom primers. As for how the authors treated the data: Raw reads were processed with MiGEC to extract unique molecular identifiers, and MiXCR was used to determine CDR3 positions. Recombination models were inferred per individual with the repgenHMM and IGoR tools using an EM algorithm. The tcR package in R was used for shared clonotype analysis, with sharing normalized by the product of cloneset sizes. Out-of-frame nonproductive sequences were analyzed to study raw recombination free of thymic and clonal selection effects. TCRdb took the public reads, trimmed them with fastp at Q25, ran MiXCR for clone calling and kept in-frame beta chains. One record per CDR3 amino acid sequence lists the most common genes and DNA. These V and J calls are TCRdb output, not the study's own analysis. This sample has around 1.7 million distinct CDR3 sequences in its table, and less than 35% of those were observed once. The top ten clones comprise 0.25% to 0.3% of the sample.

The germline V gene supplies CDR1 MNHNS and CDR2 SASEGT. The CDR3, from cysteine to phenylalanine, totals 14 residues. Just the 42-base CDR3 DNA is kept, in frame starting at base 1. V loses 7 bases at its end and J loses 3 bases; junction bases beyond the gene matches: 3. Summary of the overall study and its limitations: Fewer insertions were carried by abundant cord blood beta clonotypes; a weaker similar trend was observed in young adult naive repertoires, while no such trend was observed in memory repertoires. Because the same donors could not be followed over many years, the conclusions relied on cross-sectional statistical analysis. Invariant T cells such as MAIT and iNKT could partly confound zero-insertion analyses, although diverse VJ usage argued against such confounding for most clonotypes. Out-of-frame TCR alpha sharing in monozygotic twins was systematically underestimated by recombination models, whereas sharing between unrelated individuals was in agreement with the recombination models. Compared with coincidental sharing between unrelated individuals, out-of-frame TCR alpha sequences shared between twins had an excess of sequences with low generation probability. Excess twin sharing in beta out-of-frame sequences was weaker because fewer shared sequences lowered the signal-to-noise ratio.

This clonotype has more than one count but fewer than ten. Its antigen is not yet known. No base quality information exists; no much larger clone differs at one position. The chain couples TRBV6-1 to TRBJ2-3, with 11 middle bases fitting TRBD1. This clonotype originated in a newborn girl in good health. Sequenced input: cord blood. The base sequence is TGTGCCAGCATCCGGGACAGGGGGACAGATACGCAGTATTTT. It translates as CASIRDRGTDTQYF.